This T cell receptor (beta chain) derives from a study of T-cell reconstitution after alpha-beta-depleted transplantation in children. Study-level results: Reportedly, alpha-beta T cells present about two months post-transplant originated from several hundred expanded clones of graft origin.

This CDR3 is built from 14 residues. The germline V gene has CDR1 DFQATT and CDR2 SNEGSKA (reference sequence). Losses at the gene ends were 6 bases for V and 3 bases for J; bases not matched to a gene: 8. This sample's TCRbeta library carried unique molecular identifier barcodes. TCRdb ran MiXCR on the PCR reads and lists one entry per CDR3 protein. This table has 580,000 or so distinct CDR3 sequences, 23% appearing once. Comment on this clonotype: The antigen is undetermined.

The TCR sequence derives from a boy under two years old who had a stem cell transplant for acute myeloid leukemia, so the T cells may come from the graft donor. V usage is TRBV20-1 and J usage is TRBJ2-1, with 7 bases fitting TRBD1. Sample: PBMCs, mostly from graft donor cells, taken 360 days after TCRalphabeta/CD19-depleted stem cell transplant. In DNA, the CDR3 is TGCAGTGCGACGGGACAGAGGATCTACAATGAGCAGTTCTTC. Encoded protein: CSATGQRIYNEQFF.